This T cell receptor beta chain was sequenced in a study of T cell responses to AZD1222 COVID-19 vaccine (dated by TCRdb to the early 2020s). Regarding the study in general: TCR sequencing covered more than 230 trial participants: roughly 200 given two doses of AZD1222 and about 26 given two doses of MenACWY control vaccine. Enrollment into the trials was organized by age into subgroups of 18-55, 56-69 and 70-plus years, and those subgroups contained approximately 160, 26 and 62 TCR-sequenced participants, respectively.

Remarks on this clone: Its antigen is unknown. No base-level quality is on record; no much larger clone is a single base apart.

The CDR3 regions of human TCRbeta chains were analyzed by immunosequencing. From the authors' description of their analysis: Repertoire TCRs were checked for matches against a reference library of SARS-CoV-2-specific TCRs that had been generated using the MIRA antigen-specificity platform. Breadth was defined as the fraction of unique TCRs that were SARS-CoV-2-associated, and depth was defined as the fraction of total T cells that were SARS-CoV-2-associated. Using the MIRA data, each spike-specific TCR was mapped to the spike region that the TCR reacts to and placed in a CD4 or CD8 class. Log10-transformed breadth and depth values were compared by one-way ANOVA with Sidak's multiple comparisons tests. What TCRdb holds here is the immuneACCESS table cut down to in-frame rearrangements. Part of the clones is not present; checked against another copy, under half of the missing clones reflect an unresolved V gene, and the others are unexplained. V and J calls plus clone size are reproduced from that table; the DNA served to infer D and trimming. Recorded for this sample are 180,000 or so clones; around 90% of them occurred a single time. Approximately 1.9% of the sample belongs to the ten largest clones.

From cysteine to phenylalanine, the CDR3 is 16 amino acids long. This entry keeps only the CDR3 DNA: 48 bases, framed from base 1. Reading the germline V gene (reference sequence) gives CDR1 LGHDT and CDR2 YNNKEL. Relative to germline, V is missing 5 bases and J is missing 4 bases, with 8 bases of the junction outside any gene match. This specimen's time point label, interpreted: about 28 days (+/-7) after the second vaccine dose. Because spike-specific TCR depth and breadth did not differ between the two schedules, AZD1222 recipients who got a second dose at roughly 4 weeks were pooled with those who got a second dose at roughly 12 weeks. The vaccinee samples were drawn from two UK trials, COV001 and COV002, one of which was a single-blind randomized controlled phase 2/3 trial testing AZD1222 (ChAdOx1 nCoV-19) in healthy adults. For TCRbeta chain sequencing, PBMC samples from trial participants were taken at day 0 and at day 28 after the second dose.

General conclusions and limits of the study: The whole spike protein was spanned by vaccine-associated CD4 TCRs, and dominant responses were seen in regions 160-218 and 743-854. Only 5 to 7 AZD1222 recipients were SARS-CoV-2 seropositive at baseline, limiting conclusions about previously exposed vaccinees. Participants were mostly white British, with more females than males. The authors suggested clonal diversity may have been underestimated. After two AZD1222 doses, both the breadth and the depth of spike-specific TCRs were significantly higher than at day 0 and than in MenACWY recipients. Because no day 14 peak-response samples were available, the repertoires could be characterized only after the peak T cell response. In the small 56-69-year group, the increase in depth fell short of significance, most likely because of low power. Reportedly, close to half of the unique spike-specific TCRs recognized epitopes lying outside the regions that are mutated in the B.1.351 and B.1.1.7 variants.

The sample here was peripheral blood, taken 28 days after the second AZD1222 dose. The sequence was obtained from an adult who received the AZD1222 COVID-19 vaccine. The chain uses TRBV3-1 (or the pseudogene TRBV3-2) and TRBJ1-2, with 12 middle bases fitting TRBD1. The CDR3 has the sequence CASSVTGTGGVYGYTF. The DNA sequence is TGTGCCAGCAGCGTTACTGGGACAGGGGGCGTCTATGGCTACACCTTC.